This entry lists 17 T cell receptor beta chains sequenced from one sample in a study of T cells in Graves' hyperthyroidism and ophthalmopathy. Amplification targeted TCR beta CDR3 regions from RNA transcripts. The HTBI primer set served for first-round RT-PCR of the TCR CDR3. MiXCR, applied by TCRdb to the multiplex PCR reads, yields one record per CDR3 protein. The sample consists of 350,000 to 450,000 distinct CDR3 sequences, approximately 15% of them appearing once. Sequencing used blood. The origin of the receptors is a woman aged 60-75 years with Graves' hyperthyroidism.

This clonotype was seen repeatedly, ten times or more. This chain connects TRBV30 to TRBJ1-3; TRBD1 matches at 8 bases. This CDR3 contains 14 residues. Germline trimming cut 1 base from V and 7 bases from J; bases unmatched to any gene: 6. Germline CDR1 GTSNPN, CDR2 SVGIG (reference sequence). CDR3 nucleotides: TGTGCCTGGAGTGAGGCAGGGGGCGATAACACCATATATTTT. Its translation is CAWSEAGGDNTIYF.

The chain employs TRBV29-1 and TRBJ2-2, with D unresolved. The V and J ends lost 6 bases and 1 base respectively, with 6 bases between them. The CDR3 length is 12 residues. The germline V gene encodes CDR1 SQVTM and CDR2 ANQGSEA. CDR3 sequence reads: CSVHQNTGELFF. The CDR3 DNA sequence: TGCAGCGTGCATCAGAACACCGGGGAGCTGTTTTTT.

This clonotype has at least ten counts. Written as DNA, the CDR3 is TGTGCCAGCAGCTCGAGGGACAGGGGCGATACGCAGTATTTT. Its translation is CASSSRDRGDTQYF. This rearrangement joins TRBV11-2 to TRBJ2-3, with 10 positions matching TRBD1. V was pared by 4 bases and J by 6 bases, with 4 bases of the junction left unmatched. The CDR3 has 14 residues. In germline, CDR1 is SGHAT, CDR2 FQNNGV.

This clonotype was seen more than once but under ten times. The genes are TRBV9 and TRBJ2-5; D is possibly TRBD2 (6 bases). Trimming stripped 4 bases from V and 4 bases from J, with 14 bases between. From germline, CDR1 is SGDLS and CDR2 YYNGEE. The CDR3 spans 14 residues. CDR3 protein: CASSSKWGGETQYF. The DNA of the CDR3 is TGTGCCAGCAGCTCCAAATGGGGAGGAGAGACCCAGTACTTC.

This clonotype has a single count. The rearrangement links TRBV30 to TRBJ1-2, with D tentatively TRBD1 (6 bases). CDR1 and CDR2 (germline): GTSNPN, SVGIG (reference sequence). Deletions cut 4 bases from V and 8 bases from J, with 11 bases between. CDR3 length: 11 amino acids. The CDR3 loop reads CAWNWDTGYTF. DNA of the CDR3: TGTGCCTGGAACTGGGACACCGGCTACACCTTC. The entire variable domain, with the rest obtained from reference TRBV30 and TRBJ1-2, is as follows: SQTIHQWPATLVQPVGSPLSLECTVEGTSNPNLYWYRQAAGRGLQLLFYSVGIGQISSEVPQNLSASRPQDRQFILSSKKLLLSDSGFYLCAWNWDTGYTFGSGTRLTVV.

This clonotype was counted between two and nine times. The chain combines TRBV19 with TRBJ2-1; 11 bases are a match to TRBD2. V was clipped by 3 bases and J by 9 bases; unmatched bases: 4. Per germline, CDR1 LNHDA and CDR2 SQIVND (reference sequence). The CDR3 is made up of 14 amino acids. CDR3 protein: CASSMTLAGGEQFF. The DNA of the CDR3 is TGTGCCAGTAGTATGACGCTAGCGGGGGGTGAGCAGTTCTTC.

This clonotype was seen a few times. Because the CDR3 is missing its conserved closing phenylalanine or tryptophan, this is likely a read error. V usage is TRBV11-2 and J usage is TRBJ2-1; no reliable D call. This CDR3 has 16 amino acids. CDR1 and CDR2 from the germline V gene are SGHAT and FQNNGV. CDR3 region: CASSIALSRSCNEQFS. In DNA, the CDR3 is TGTGCCAGCAGCATCGCTCTTTCCAGGTCCTGCAATGAGCAGTTCTCC.

The J gene is TRBJ1-5, the V gene TRBV12-3 or TRBV12-4, with D perhaps TRBD1 (5 bases). The CDR3 covers 14 residues. V was pared by 6 bases and J by 4 bases, with 13 bases between. CDR3 bases: TGTGCCAGCAGATCGACCGGGGGGAATCAGCCCCAGCATTTT. It codes for CASRSTGGNQPQHF.

The V and J genes are TRBV29-1 and TRBJ1-5; possible D gene TRBD1, 5 bases. This CDR3 contains 14 residues. Per the germline V gene, CDR1 is SQVTM and CDR2 is ANQGSEA. The CDR3 DNA follows: TGCATCCACCCCTCCAGGGCATACAATCAGCCCCAGCATTTT. Translated, it gives CIHPSRAYNQPQHF.

This clonotype was recorded many times. This sequence joins TRBV5-5 and TRBJ1-3; unclear D gene. Germline CDR1 and CDR2: SGHKS and YYEKEE (reference sequence). The CDR3 sequence is 13 residues long. Trimming left V 1 base short and J 7 bases short, with 9 bases between. CDR3 sequence: CASSLSDGNTIYF. CDR3 DNA: TGTGCCAGCAGCTTGTCGGACGGGAACACCATATATTTT.

This clonotype was observed at least ten times. The chain is built from TRBV6-1 and TRBJ1-1; no clear D gene. This CDR3 spans 15 amino acids. Trimming took 3 bases from V and 1 from J, leaving 12 bases between them. CDR1 is MNHNS and CDR2 is SASEGT in the germline V gene. CDR3 sequence reads: CASSERNRENTEAFF. CDR3 nucleotide sequence: TGTGCCAGCAGTGAGAGGAACAGAGAGAACACTGAAGCTTTCTTT.

The table lists this clonotype with many counts. V and J are TRBV20-1 and TRBJ2-7; no clear D. V lost 3 bases and J lost 1, with 19 bases in between. The CDR3 has 16 residues. Per the germline V gene, CDR1 is DFQATT and CDR2 is SNEGSKA (reference sequence). CDR3 in DNA: TGCAGTGCTAGGGCAGTGACGGCAACTCTATCCTACGAGCAGTACTTC. Translated: CSARAVTATLSYEQYF.

This clonotype came up many times. The chain recombines TRBV11-2 with TRBJ1-6; D gene uncertain. The CDR3 runs to 15 residues. Trimming removed 1 base from V and 7 bases from J, with 11 bases in between. The germline gives CDR1 SGHAT, CDR2 FQNNGV. CDR3 coding DNA: TGTGCCAGCAGCTTAGTGGAGGCGGGAAATTCACCCCTCCACTTT. It codes for CASSLVEAGNSPLHF.

This clonotype came up many times. In nucleotides, the CDR3 is TGTGCCAGCAGATCACAAAACTATGGCTACACCTTC. Translation: CASRSQNYGYTF. The J gene is TRBJ1-2, the V gene TRBV12-3 or TRBV12-4; unclear D gene. The CDR3 has 12 residues. Trimming took 6 bases from V and 2 from J, leaving 7 bases between them.

This clonotype occurred once. The V call is TRBV4-1, the J call TRBJ1-3, with TRBD1 matching 7 bases. The CDR3 covers 18 residues. Germline lookup yields CDR1 MGHRA and CDR2 YSYEKL. V was clipped by 4 bases and J by 0 bases; unmatched bases: 12. CDR3 in DNA: TGCGCCAGCAGCCGCTACGGGACAGATAATTACTCTGGAAACACCATATATTTT. Its translation is CASSRYGTDNYSGNTIYF.

The chain has TRBV3-1 and TRBJ2-5; D possibly corresponds to TRBD2 (5 bases). Deletions cut 4 bases from V and 4 bases from J, with 10 bases between. Germline V lookup: CDR1 LGHDT, CDR2 YNNKEL (reference sequence). CDR3 length: 13 residues. DNA for the CDR3: TGTGCCAGCAGCCGAGGGATCCTAGAGACCCAGTACTTC. It specifies CASSRGILETQYF.

This chain joins TRBV7-9 and TRBJ2-2, with 12 bases matching TRBD2. The germline V gene encodes CDR1 SEHNR and CDR2 FQNEAQ (reference sequence). Trimming removed 5 bases from V and 3 bases from J; junction bases left unmatched: 16. The CDR3 extends over 20 amino acids. The CDR3 DNA is TGTGCCAGCAGCCCGACCCCCCGTACTAGCGGGAGGATGTACACCGGGGAGCTGTTTTTT. Amino acids: CASSPTPRTSGRMYTGELFF.